This T cell receptor beta chain appears in the sequencing data of a study of early T cells in non-severe SARS-CoV-2 infection. Study-level points and caveats: Lookups in VDJdb leaned toward anti-spike CD8 responses and missed private and CD4 specificities.

Trimming took 4 bases from V and 2 from J, leaving 8 bases between them. Germline CDR1 reads SGHRS; CDR2 reads YFSETQ. CDR3 length: 13 residues. This clonotype has a handful of counts. Its specificity is unknown. The TCR library protocol attached unique molecular identifiers to the individual cDNA molecules. TCRdb reprocessed the 5' RACE reads via MiXCR and lists one record per CDR3 protein. The sample has tens of thousands of distinct CDR3 sequences, about 5% seen once. The TCR sequence derives from an adult who was a healthcare worker with PCR-confirmed SARS-CoV-2 infection or an uninfected control (not recorded which). This chain joins TRBV5-1 and TRBJ2-3; D is unclear. Material for sequencing was whole blood. For the CDR3, the DNA is TGCGCCAGCAGCGTGGGGTCCACAGATACGCAGTATTTT. It is translated as CASSVGSTDTQYF.